These 18 T cell receptor beta chains originate from one sample sequenced in a study of technical replicates of blood from a few donors. Data came from immunoSEQ multiplex PCR; TCRdb stores just in-frame clones and leaves some out. Altogether 70,000 to 95,000 clones are present, approximately 95% being singletons, with the ten largest covering 0.25% to 0.3%. Sequencing input: T cells isolated from PBMCs. These TCRs come from a human donor in good health.

The V and J genes are TRBV6-6 and TRBJ2-5, with a tentative D call TRBD2 (6 bases). Trimming stripped 6 bases from V and 3 bases from J, with 14 bases between. Germline loops: CDR1 MNHNY, CDR2 SVGAGI (reference sequence). This CDR3 comprises 14 residues. CDR3: CASRPGTVEETQYF. In nucleotides, the CDR3 is TGTGCCAGCAGACCGGGGACTGTCGAAGAGACCCAGTACTTC.

The V gene is TRBV30, the J gene TRBJ1-5; 7 bases align to TRBD1. CDR3 length: 13 residues. The V gene end was trimmed by 5 bases and the J gene end by 1 base; junction bases not matched to a gene: 2. Germline V gene data show CDR1 as GTSNPN and CDR2 as SVGIG (reference sequence). This CDR3 is CAWRDSSNQPQHF. The CDR3 nucleotides are TGTGCCTGGCGGGACAGCAGCAATCAGCCCCAGCATTTT.

This clone appeared a single time. V usage is TRBV7-2 and J usage is TRBJ1-5; TRBD1 is a possible D gene (5 bases). The CDR3 totals 15 residues. Germline assignment: CDR1 SGHTA and CDR2 FQGNSA. Trimming removed 1 base at V and 3 bases at J, with 10 bases between. In DNA form, the CDR3 reads TGTGCCAGCAGCTTAGGGGGCAGCCTCAATCAGCCCCAGCATTTT. Translated, it gives CASSLGGSLNQPQHF.

V and J are TRBV5-4 and TRBJ2-1, with 7 bases fitting TRBD2. Germline lookup yields CDR1 SGHNT and CDR2 YYREEE (reference sequence). With V trimmed by 5 bases and J by 0 bases, 5 bases remained unmatched. The CDR3 covers 15 residues. Here the CDR3 reads CASREGGLSYNEQFF. The CDR3 DNA sequence: TGTGCCAGCAGGGAGGGAGGGCTCTCCTACAATGAGCAGTTCTTC.

The rearrangement uses TRBV19 and TRBJ2-4, with D possibly TRBD1 on 5 matching bases. V dropped 4 bases and J dropped 3 bases, with 16 bases sitting between them. CDR1 and CDR2 (germline): LNHDA, SQIVND (reference sequence). The CDR3 has 16 amino acids. CDR3 bases: TGTGCCAGTAGTAAGTCTAGGATGGGGCTCAAAAACATTCAGTACTTC. Its protein is CASSKSRMGLKNIQYF. Combining the CDR3 with reference TRBV19 and TRBJ2-4 gives the whole variable domain DGGITQSPKYLFRKEGQNVTLSCEQNLNHDAMYWYRQDPGQGLRLIYYSQIVNDFQKGDIAEGYSVSREKKESFPLTVTSAQKNPTAFYLCASSKSRMGLKNIQYFGAGTRLSVL.

CDR3 bases: TGTGCCTGGACCGACAGTGTCTATGGCTACACCTTC. Residues: CAWTDSVYGYTF. The chain couples TRBV30 to TRBJ1-2; the D gene is possibly TRBD1 (5 bases). Germline lookup yields CDR1 GTSNPN and CDR2 SVGIG (reference sequence). CDR3 length: 12 amino acids. V was trimmed by 4 bases and J by 4 bases, leaving 10 bases between them.

The chain uses TRBV28 and TRBJ1-2, with 10 bases lining up with TRBD1. The CDR3 has 15 residues. V was clipped by 5 bases and J by 6 bases; unmatched bases: 9. Germline loops: CDR1 MDHEN, CDR2 SYDVKM. The DNA for the CDR3 is TGTGCCAGCAGTCAAAGGCGGACAGGGGGGCATGGCTACACCTTC. This translates into CASSQRRTGGHGYTF.

In its sample, this clone was seen once. The rearrangement uses TRBV28 and TRBJ1-1; tentative D call: TRBD1 (5 bases). This CDR3 is 18 amino acids long. The V end lost 1 base, the J end lost 8 bases, and 26 bases lay between the germline ends. Per germline, CDR1 MDHEN and CDR2 SYDVKM. CDR3 in amino acids: CASSLYRPPNQGKGEAFF. In nucleotides, the CDR3 is TGTGCCAGCAGTTTATATCGGCCGCCAAATCAGGGAAAGGGCGAAGCTTTCTTT. The entire variable domain, with the rest obtained from reference TRBV28 and TRBJ1-1, is as follows: DVKVTQSSRYLVKRTGEKVFLECVQDMDHENMFWYRQDPGLGLRLIYFSYDVKMKEKGDIPEGYSVSREKKERFSLILESASTNQTSMYLCASSLYRPPNQGKGEAFFGQGTRLTVV.

The chain is built from TRBV6-5 and TRBJ2-5; D may be TRBD2 (6 bases). CDR1 MNHEY and CDR2 SVGAGI come from the germline V gene. Between the trimmed V and J ends, which lost 4 bases and 4 bases, there was a span of 13 bases. This CDR3 is built from 14 residues. Here the CDR3 DNA reads TGTGCCAGCAGTTTGCCGGGACTCGGAGAGACCCAGTACTTC. As protein: CASSLPGLGETQYF.

The chain is built from TRBV9 and TRBJ2-1; D not resolved. This CDR3 comprises 13 residues. V lost 2 bases and J lost 4, with 7 bases in between. CDR1 is SGDLS, CDR2 YYNGEE, per germline. This CDR3 reads CASSVEIYNEQFF. The DNA for the CDR3 is TGTGCCAGCAGCGTGGAGATATACAATGAGCAGTTCTTC.

The DNA of the CDR3 is TGTGCCAGCAGTTTAAGGGGCGGGAACACTGAAGCTTTCTTT. Translated, it gives CASSLRGGNTEAFF. The chain joins TRBV6-5 to TRBJ1-1; tentatively, D is TRBD1 (5 bases). The CDR3 sequence is 14 residues long. V gave up 4 bases and J gave up 1 base, with 10 bases separating them. Germline values: CDR1 MNHEY, CDR2 SVGAGI.

CDR3 region: CASSLTGEADTQYF. The CDR3 DNA follows: TGTGCCAGCAGCTTAACAGGAGAAGCAGATACGCAGTATTTT. The chain joins TRBV13 to TRBJ2-3; weak D call: TRBD1 (5 bases). This CDR3 contains 14 residues. CDR1 is PRHDT and CDR2 is FYEKMQ in the germline V gene (reference sequence). Trimming removed 2 bases from V and 4 bases from J, with 10 bases in between.

The chain combines TRBV5-1 with TRBJ1-2; D might be TRBD1 (6 bases). Germline loops: CDR1 SGHRS, CDR2 YFSETQ. V was cut by 7 bases and J by 1 base, with 17 bases left in between. The CDR3 has 15 amino acids. CDR3 region: CASREWDTLNYGYTF. Written as DNA, the CDR3 is TGCGCCAGCCGCGAGTGGGACACACTTAACTATGGCTACACCTTC.

J is TRBJ2-7 and V is TRBV7-9; D might be TRBD2 (7 bases). CDR3 length: 13 amino acids. Between the trimmed V and J ends, which lost 3 bases and 5 bases, there was a span of 11 bases. Germline CDR1 SEHNR, CDR2 FQNEAQ (reference sequence). The CDR3 loop is CASSLWGGDEQYF. The CDR3 DNA reads as TGTGCCAGCAGCTTGTGGGGGGGCGACGAGCAGTACTTC.

The J gene is TRBJ1-1, the V gene TRBV5-1, with a weak D call TRBD1 (6 bases). The CDR3 runs to 16 residues. Trimming removed 0 bases at V and 5 bases at J, with 17 bases between. Germline V gene data show CDR1 as SGHRS and CDR2 as YFSETQ. The CDR3 DNA reads TGCGCCAGCAGCTTGGAATTGGGCAGGGGTGGGACTGAAGCTTTCTTT. It is translated as CASSLELGRGGTEAFF.

The chain is built from TRBV29-1 and TRBJ1-6, with TRBD1 matching over 7 bases. Germline-derived CDR1 and CDR2 are SQVTM and ANQGSEA. V lost 6 bases, J lost 5 bases, and 4 bases stayed unmatched. The CDR3 loop spans 13 amino acids. Here the CDR3 DNA reads TGCAGCGTGGGGGACAGTAATAATTCACCCCTCCACTTT. This codes for CSVGDSNNSPLHF. Supplemented by reference TRBV29-1 and TRBJ1-6, the full variable domain reads SAVISQKPSRDICQRGTSLTIQCQVDSQVTMMFWYRQQPGQSLTLIATANQGSEATYESGFVIDKFPISRPNLTFSTLTVSNMSPEDSSIYLCSVGDSNNSPLHFGNGTRLTVT.

The rearrangement links TRBV28 to TRBJ2-7; 7 nucleotides match TRBD1. The junction had 10 bases not matched to a gene; V was cut back by 1 base and J by 4 bases. Germline V gene data show CDR1 as MDHEN and CDR2 as SYDVKM. The CDR3 is 16 amino acids. The CDR3 DNA sequence: TGTGCCAGCAGTTTATCAGGGACAGTGCGCTCTTACGAGCAGTACTTC. Encoded protein: CASSLSGTVRSYEQYF.

The gene calls are TRBV23-1 and TRBJ2-7; 10 bases agree with TRBD1. TRBV23-1 is recorded as an ORF, its role being uncertain. Trimming cost V 1 base and J 3 bases; bases outside gene matches: 9. The CDR3 is 17 residues long. The DNA for the CDR3 is TGCGCCAGCAGTCAATTAGGAGACCGGGACAGGGGCTACGAGCAGTACTTC. It codes for CASSQLGDRDRGYEQYF.